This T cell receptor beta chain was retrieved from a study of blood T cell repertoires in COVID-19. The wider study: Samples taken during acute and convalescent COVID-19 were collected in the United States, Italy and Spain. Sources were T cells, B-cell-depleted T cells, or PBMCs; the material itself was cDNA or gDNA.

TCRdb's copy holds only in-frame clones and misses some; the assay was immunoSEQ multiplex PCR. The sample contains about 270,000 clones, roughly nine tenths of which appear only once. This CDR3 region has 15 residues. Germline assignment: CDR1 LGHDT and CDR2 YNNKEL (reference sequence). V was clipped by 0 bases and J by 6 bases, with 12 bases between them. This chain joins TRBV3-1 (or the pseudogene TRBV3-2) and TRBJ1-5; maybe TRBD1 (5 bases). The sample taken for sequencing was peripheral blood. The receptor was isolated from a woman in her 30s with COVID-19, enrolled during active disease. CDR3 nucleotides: TGTGCCAGCAGCCAAGATTCGGGGGGGGGTCAGCCCCAGCATTTT. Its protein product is CASSQDSGGGQPQHF.